The 19 T cell receptor beta chains below all came from one sample that was sequenced in a study of blood T cells in healthy people across ages. For the second PCR, which ran for about 7 to 12 cycles, a sample-barcoded 5' primer and a J-beta primer mix were used. TCRdb called the 5' RACE reads again in MiXCR, with one record for every CDR3 protein. Of 1.5 million or so distinct CDR3 sequences listed, 42% are singletons. What was sequenced was blood. The receptors were sampled from a woman younger than 35 in good health.

Points on this clonotype: Since the CDR3 does not end with the conserved phenylalanine or tryptophan, this likely comes from a read error. V is TRBV4-2 and J is TRBJ1-2, with D uncertain. V was cut by 0 bases and J by 5 bases, with 10 bases left in between. This CDR3 has 14 amino acids. CDR1 and CDR2 (germline): LGHNA, YNFKEQ. The DNA for the CDR3 is TGTGCCAGCAGCCAAGATGGCATACGGTATGGCTACACCTCC. This sequence encodes CASSQDGIRYGYTS.

This chain uses TRBV2 with TRBJ1-5; D perhaps matches TRBD1 (5 bases). Trimming shortened V by 5 bases and J by 4 bases, and 12 bases separated the two germline ends. This CDR3 comprises 14 residues. Per the germline V gene, CDR1 is SNHLY and CDR2 is FYNNEI. This CDR3 is CASSSRQSNQPQHF. The DNA for the CDR3 is TGTGCCAGCAGTTCCCGACAGTCAAATCAGCCCCAGCATTTT.

This clonotype was seen a few times. CDR3 region: CASSIKTSGRYEQYF. CDR3 nucleotide sequence: TGTGCCAGCAGTATAAAGACTAGCGGGAGATATGAGCAGTACTTC. The chain couples TRBV27 to TRBJ2-5; 12 bases map to TRBD2. Trimming removed 5 bases from V and 11 bases from J; junction bases left unmatched: 12. Germline V gene lookup returns CDR1 MNHEY and CDR2 SMNVEV (reference sequence). This CDR3 is built from 15 residues.

About this clonotype: Its ends do not fully match the called genes, so a read error is possible. The chain combines TRBV20-1 with TRBJ2-5, with 12 nucleotides matching TRBD2. The CDR3 contains 15 residues. Germline lookup yields CDR1 DFQATT and CDR2 SNEGSKA (reference sequence). CDR3 DNA sequence: TGCGGTGCTCTATTGACTAGCGGGGGATTTGGGACCCAGTACTTC. Amino acid sequence: CGALLTSGGFGTQYF.

This clonotype was recorded a few times. The chain employs TRBV20-1 and TRBJ2-7; either TRBD1 or TRBD2 may fit D (6 bases each). CDR1 is DFQATT and CDR2 is SNEGSKA in the germline V gene (reference sequence). There are 18 residues in the CDR3. The V end was cut by 0 bases, the J end by 0 bases, with 21 bases between. DNA of the CDR3: TGCAGTGCTAGAGATTGGGAGGACAGCGGCTGGAGCTCCTACGAGCAGTACTTC. Encoded protein: CSARDWEDSGWSSYEQYF.

This clonotype has just a few counts. The chain links TRBV7-6 to TRBJ2-7; TRBD2 matches 9 bases. The V gene end was trimmed by 0 bases and the J gene end by 6 bases; junction bases not matched to a gene: 9. CDR1 is SGHVS and CDR2 is FNYEAQ in the germline V gene. This CDR3 region has 16 residues. DNA for the CDR3: TGTGCCAGCAGCTTAGCGCCGCGGGAGGGCCCATCCGAGCAGTACTTC. The encoded protein is CASSLAPREGPSEQYF.

This chain connects TRBV20-1 to TRBJ1-5, with D possibly matching TRBD1 (5 bases). Trimming shortened V by 3 bases and J by 0 bases, and 12 bases separated the two germline ends. CDR1 and CDR2 (germline): DFQATT, SNEGSKA (reference sequence). CDR3 size: 15 residues. The CDR3: CSARSDRTSNQPQHF. CDR3 sequence (DNA): TGCAGTGCTAGGAGCGACAGAACTAGCAATCAGCCCCAGCATTTT.

CDR3 nucleotides: TGTGCCAGCAGTTTATTCGGACTAGCGGTGGGTGAGCAGTACTTC. Protein: CASSLFGLAVGEQYF. The rearrangement joins TRBV12-3 or TRBV12-4 to TRBJ2-5, with 10 bases matching TRBD2. With V trimmed by 2 bases and J by 11 bases, 11 bases remained unmatched. The length of the CDR3 is 15 residues.

The rearrangement joins TRBV29-1 to TRBJ2-3, with a weak D call TRBD1 (6 bases). Per the germline V gene, CDR1 is SQVTM and CDR2 is ANQGSEA. The CDR3 runs 11 residues. Trimming removed 7 bases at V and 2 bases at J, with 7 bases between. The CDR3 loop is CSDRVTDTQYF. The DNA of the CDR3 is TGCAGCGACAGGGTCACAGATACGCAGTATTTT.

Only a few counts were recorded for this clonotype. This chain uses TRBV7-9 with TRBJ1-2; the D is unclear. Between the trimmed V and J ends, which lost 5 bases and 4 bases, there was a span of 14 bases. The germline gives CDR1 SEHNR, CDR2 FQNEAQ (reference sequence). There are 14 residues in the CDR3. CDR3 sequence: CASSTNQRLYGYTF. The CDR3 nucleotides read TGTGCCAGCAGCACCAACCAAAGACTCTATGGCTACACCTTC.

This clonotype has just a few counts. CDR3 region: CASIPGPVGFTDTQYF. The CDR3 nucleotides are TGTGCCAGCATTCCGGGCCCGGTTGGATTCACAGATACGCAGTATTTT. The chain is built from TRBV27 and TRBJ2-3; D is undetermined. Germline values: CDR1 MNHEY, CDR2 SMNVEV (reference sequence). Trimming cost V 7 bases and J 2 bases, with 19 bases left between them. The CDR3 runs to 16 residues.

This chain joins TRBV12-3 or TRBV12-4 and TRBJ2-2, with D possibly being TRBD1 (6 bases). CDR3 length: 14 amino acids. V was shortened by 5 bases and J by 3 bases, with 10 bases between the two germline ends. CDR3 sequence: CASSQQGHTGELFF. As DNA, the CDR3 is TGTGCCAGCAGTCAACAGGGACACACCGGGGAGCTGTTTTTT.

A few counts support this clonotype. The rearrangement uses TRBV12-3 or TRBV12-4 and TRBJ1-6; TRBD1 matches at 9 bases. The length of the CDR3 is 14 residues. Trimming at V came to 5 bases and at J to 13 bases, leaving 9 bases not matched to a gene. The CDR3: CASSEDRGGGPLHF. The CDR3 DNA sequence: TGTGCCAGCAGTGAGGACAGGGGCGGAGGTCCCCTCCACTTT.

V and J are TRBV6-1 and TRBJ1-5, with a weak D call TRBD1 (5 bases). Per germline, CDR1 MNHNS and CDR2 SASEGT. This CDR3 comprises 16 residues. V was trimmed by 4 bases and J by 0 bases, leaving 13 bases between them. The CDR3 spells CASSGPGGDSNQPQHF. The CDR3 DNA reads as TGTGCCAGCAGTGGCCCTGGAGGGGATAGCAATCAGCCCCAGCATTTT.

The chain uses TRBV27 and TRBJ2-3; 9 bases are a match to TRBD2. Germline CDR1 is MNHEY and CDR2 is SMNVEV (reference sequence). Unmatched junction bases numbered 8, after V lost 5 bases and J lost 5 bases. The CDR3 totals 15 residues. The DNA of the CDR3 is TGTGCCAGCAGTCCCGAGGCGGGAGGGATAGATACGCAGTATTTT. This codes for CASSPEAGGIDTQYF.

This clonotype has more than one count but fewer than ten. V usage is TRBV20-1 and J usage is TRBJ2-5, with D unclear. Germline V gene data show CDR1 as DFQATT and CDR2 as SNEGSKA (reference sequence). The CDR3 contains 11 residues. V dropped 7 bases and J dropped 5 bases, with 11 bases sitting between them. The chain's CDR3 is CSGPTGETQYF. The DNA for the CDR3 is TGCAGTGGTCCGACCGGGGAGACCCAGTACTTC.

This chain uses TRBV6-1 with TRBJ1-6, with 9 bases matching TRBD1. V shed 6 bases and J 7 bases; nucleotides not matched to a gene: 13. CDR3 size: 17 residues. Germline loops: CDR1 MNHNS, CDR2 SASEGT. The chain's CDR3 is CASSPIVPGQGNSPLHF. CDR3 nucleotides: TGTGCCAGCAGCCCGATAGTACCGGGACAGGGAAATTCACCCCTCCACTTT.

This clonotype was seen a few times. The chain is built from TRBV15 and TRBJ2-7; TRBD2 agrees at 10 bases. Germline V CDR1 and CDR2: LNHNV, YYDKDF (reference sequence). The CDR3 is made up of 16 amino acids. V gave up 0 bases and J gave up 7 bases; unmatched junction bases: 9. In nucleotides, the CDR3 is TGTGCCACCAGCAGAGATATAACTAGCGGGGTCTTGGAGCAGTACTTC. Translated: CATSRDITSGVLEQYF.

J is TRBJ2-2 and V is TRBV6-4; 8 bases line up with TRBD2. The CDR3 has 18 residues. V shed 5 bases and J 0 bases; nucleotides not matched to a gene: 11. Germline V gene sequence: CDR1 MRHNA, CDR2 SNTAGT. The CDR3 protein is CASSHAQFSGANTGELFF. CDR3 coding DNA: TGTGCCAGCAGTCATGCCCAATTTAGCGGGGCGAACACCGGGGAGCTGTTTTTT.